This T cell receptor beta chain came from a study of blood T cell repertoires in COVID-19. Overall study context: Acute and convalescent COVID-19 samples came from the United States, Italy and Spain. In each case, the material was cDNA or gDNA derived from T cells, B-cell-depleted T cells, or PBMCs.

Followed over time, Seattle patients had been enrolled while infection was active. TCRdb's copy holds only in-frame clones and misses some; the assay was immunoSEQ multiplex PCR. This sample has about 440,000 clones, with around 88% found just once. Specimen: peripheral blood. The sequence was collected from a woman between 45 and 60 years old with COVID-19, enrolled during active disease.

The CDR3 reads CASSPDIAQAKQETQYF. CDR3 bases: TGTGCCAGCAGCCCTGACATCGCCCAGGCGAAACAAGAGACCCAGTACTTC. The rearrangement joins TRBV4-2 to TRBJ2-5; D gene ambiguous. There are 17 residues in the CDR3. The V end was cut by 4 bases, the J end by 2 bases, with 20 bases between. Germline V gene lookup returns CDR1 LGHNA and CDR2 YNFKEQ.